Sequencing of this T cell receptor beta chain was carried out in a study of cytotoxic CD8 clonotypes in ibrutinib-treated CLL. Study at large: Of a cohort that held ten to twelve relapsed/refractory and 15 treatment-naive patients, under 18 were IGHV unmutated.

Clones were read by immunoSEQ multiplex PCR, and TCRdb kept only the in-frame ones, dropping some. The sample includes roughly 47,000 clones, roughly 53% of them seen just once. The length of the CDR3 is 16 residues. V trimming: 4 bases; J trimming: 4 bases; junction bases outside the gene matches: 7. In germline, CDR1 is LGHNA, CDR2 YNFKEQ. The sample consisted of PBMCs, taken after 12 months of ibrutinib treatment. The clonotype was recovered from a human donor with chronic lymphocytic leukemia. The rearrangement uses TRBV4-2 and TRBJ2-1, with TRBD2 identical over 10 bases. DNA of the CDR3: TGTGCCAGCAGCCTATATACTAGCGGGATATACAATGAGCAGTTCTTC. It specifies CASSLYTSGIYNEQFF.